This T cell receptor (beta chain) came from a study of blood T cell repertoires in COVID-19. Repertoires were generated with immunoSEQ multiplex PCR, while TCRdb's copy carries only in-frame clones and drops some. The sample has approximately 260,000 clones, roughly nine tenths seen once. The sequence was collected from a woman aged 25 to 39 with acute COVID-19. Material for sequencing was PBMCs or T cells enriched from blood (not recorded which).

For the CDR3, the DNA is TGTGCCAGCTCACCATCCGGGACAGGGGGCTCCTACGAGCAGTACTTC. Protein sequence: CASSPSGTGGSYEQYF. The chain is built from TRBV18 and TRBJ2-7, with 11 nucleotides matching TRBD1. Per the germline V gene, CDR1 is KGHSH and CDR2 is LQKENI. V lost 2 bases to trimming and J lost 0 bases; unmatched junction nucleotides: 3. The CDR3 is 16 residues long.